This T cell receptor (beta chain) was recovered during a study of early T cells in non-severe SARS-CoV-2 infection. This clonotype turned up a few times. The trim removed 2 bases at V and 1 base at J, leaving 3 bases unmatched. The germline CDR1 and CDR2 sequences are SGHNT and YYREEE (reference sequence). The CDR3 is 15 amino acids. TCRdb fed the 5' RACE reads into MiXCR, producing one record per CDR3 protein. The table lists tens of thousands of distinct CDR3 sequences, around 12% of them singletons. The receptor was isolated from an adult who was a healthcare worker with PCR-confirmed SARS-CoV-2 infection or an uninfected control (not recorded which). The donor label of this sample is uncertain. The starting material was whole blood, obtained at baseline. The chain recombines TRBV5-4 with TRBJ2-1; 7 bases are a match to TRBD1. This chain's CDR3 is CASSLQGTSYNEQFF. Here the CDR3 DNA reads TGTGCCAGCAGCTTACAGGGGACATCCTACAATGAGCAGTTCTTC.